The rows below give T cell receptor beta chains drawn from one sample of a study of blood T cell repertoires in COVID-19. Method: immunoSEQ multiplex PCR; TCRdb's copy keeps in-frame clones and lacks some. The sample shows 200,000 to 300,000 clones, approximately 80% of them seen only once. The sequenced material came from peripheral blood. The receptors were sampled from a woman of 80 years or more with acute or convalescent COVID-19. Both conserved end residues are part of each CDR3. Each record gives: clone size, J gene, V gene, D gene, CDR3 DNA, CDR3 protein. D genes are given only for firm matches. Expanded clones get a size class; other rows say once, few or many, or leave the size out.

>.|TRBJ1-2|TRBV9|.
TGTGCCAGCAGGCGGGACGGCGGCTTCTATGGCTACACCTTC
CASRRDGGFYGYTF
>.|TRBJ1-2|TRBV30|.
TGTGCCTGGAGACGGTCGGGGGGAGAGGATGGCTACACCTTC
CAWRRSGGEDGYTF
>.|TRBJ2-3|TRBV18|.
TGTGCCAGCTCACCACCTAGCGGTGGCACAGATACGCAGTATTTT
CASSPPSGGTDTQYF
>.|TRBJ1-6|TRBV5-6|.
TGTGCCAGCAGCTTGGGAGGGTTAGGAAATTCACCCCTCCACTTT
CASSLGGLGNSPLHF
>.|TRBJ2-7|TRBV7-8|.
TGTGCCAGCAGCTTAGACCCTAGCAGGGGTCCATCCGAGCAGTACTTC
CASSLDPSRGPSEQYF
>.|TRBJ2-2|TRBV30|.
TGTGCCTGGAGCGGTACAGCAGACGGGGAGCTGTTTTTT
CAWSGTADGELFF
>.|TRBJ2-5|TRBV16|.
TGTGCCAGCAGCCAATCAGGACAACAGACCCAGTACTTC
CASSQSGQQTQYF
>.|TRBJ2-1|TRBV6-5|TRBD2
TGTGCCAGCAGCCCCGGAGCTAGCGGGGGGGATGAGCAGTTCTTC
CASSPGASGGDEQFF
>once|TRBJ2-2|TRBV18|TRBD1
TGTGCCAGCTCACCGCGCGGAGGGACAGGGGGCACCGGGGAGCTGTTTTTT
CASSPRGGTGGTGELFF
>.|TRBJ2-7|TRBV9|TRBD2
TGTGCCAGCACCAAGAGCGGGGGCTGGGGGGCCTACGAGCAGTACTTC
CASTKSGGWGAYEQYF
>.|TRBJ2-3|TRBV9|TRBD2
TGTGCCAGCAGCGTAATGGGGAGGGCCGGGACAGATACGCAGTATTTT
CASSVMGRAGTDTQYF
>.|TRBJ2-5|TRBV5-5|.
TGTGCCAGCAGCTTGGGGGGACAAGTCCAAGAGACCCAGTACTTC
CASSLGGQVQETQYF
>.|TRBJ2-5|TRBV24-1|.
TGTGCCACCGCCCCAGGGGACCTGTACCAAGAGACCCAGTACTTC
CATAPGDLYQETQYF
>.|TRBJ1-1|TRBV3-1/TRBV3-2|.
TGTGCCAGCAGCCAAGTGGGGGGCACTGAAGCTTTCTTT
CASSQVGGTEAFF
>.|TRBJ2-3|TRBV19|TRBD2
TGTGCCAGTAGTCCCAGCGGGGGGAGCACAGATACGCAGTATTTT
CASSPSGGSTDTQYF
>.|TRBJ1-5|TRBV2|.
TGTGCCAGCAAAGGGACTGACAATCAGCCCCAGCATTTT
CASKGTDNQPQHF
>.|TRBJ2-1|TRBV7-3|TRBD2
TGTGCCAGCAGCCCTGGACTAGCGGGGAATGAGCAGTTCTTC
CASSPGLAGNEQFF
>.|TRBJ1-1|TRBV5-1|TRBD1
TGCGCCAGCAGCCCCCGGACAGGGAAGGGTGAAGCTTTCTTT
CASSPRTGKGEAFF
>.|TRBJ1-4|TRBV5-5|.
TGTGCCAGCAGCTACTCAGACTACGGGGGAGTTGAAAAACTGTTTTTT
CASSYSDYGGVEKLFF
>.|TRBJ1-6|TRBV7-9|TRBD1
TGTGCCAGCAGCTTAGTGGGACAGAGAGATTCACCCCTCCACTTT
CASSLVGQRDSPLHF
>.|TRBJ2-3|TRBV29-1|.
TGCAGCGTTGTTAGAACAGATACGCAGTATTTT
CSVVRTDTQYF
>.|TRBJ2-1|TRBV9|TRBD2
TGTGCCAGCAGCCCCACCCTCGCGGGGGGGCGTACAACCTACAATGAGCAGTTCTTC
CASSPTLAGGRTTYNEQFF